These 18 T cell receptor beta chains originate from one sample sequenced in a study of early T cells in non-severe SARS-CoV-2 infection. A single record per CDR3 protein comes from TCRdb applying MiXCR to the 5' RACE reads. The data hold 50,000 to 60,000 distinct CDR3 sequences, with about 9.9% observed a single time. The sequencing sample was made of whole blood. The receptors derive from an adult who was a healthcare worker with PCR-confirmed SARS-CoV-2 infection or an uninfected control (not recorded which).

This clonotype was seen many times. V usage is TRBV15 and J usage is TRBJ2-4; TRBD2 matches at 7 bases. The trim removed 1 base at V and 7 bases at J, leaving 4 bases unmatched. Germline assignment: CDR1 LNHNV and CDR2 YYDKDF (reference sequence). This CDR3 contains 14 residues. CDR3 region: CATSRAGGANIQYF. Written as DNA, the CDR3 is TGTGCCACCAGCAGAGCGGGGGGAGCCAACATTCAGTACTTC. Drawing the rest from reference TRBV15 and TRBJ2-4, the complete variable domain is DAMVIQNPRYQVTQFGKPVTLSCSQTLNHNVMYWYQQKSSQAPKLLFHYYDKDFNNEADTPDNFQSRRPNTSFCFLDIRSPGLGDTAMYLCATSRAGGANIQYFGAGTRLSVL.

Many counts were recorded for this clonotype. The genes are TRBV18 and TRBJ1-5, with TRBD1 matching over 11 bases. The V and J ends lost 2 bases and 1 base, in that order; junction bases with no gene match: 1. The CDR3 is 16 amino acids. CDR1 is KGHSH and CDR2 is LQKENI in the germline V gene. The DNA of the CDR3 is TGTGCCAGCTCACCAGGGACAGGGGGAAGCAATCAGCCCCAGCATTTT. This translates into CASSPGTGGSNQPQHF. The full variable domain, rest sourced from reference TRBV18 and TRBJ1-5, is NAGVMQNPRHLVRRRGQEARLRCSPMKGHSHVYWYRQLPEEGLKFMVYLQKENIIDESGMPKERFSAEFPKEGPSILRIQQVVRGDSAAYFCASSPGTGGSNQPQHFGDGTRLSIL.

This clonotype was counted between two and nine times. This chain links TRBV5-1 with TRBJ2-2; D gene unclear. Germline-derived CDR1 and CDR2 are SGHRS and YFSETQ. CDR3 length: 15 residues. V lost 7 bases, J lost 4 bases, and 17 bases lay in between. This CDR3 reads CASGPLVRSTGELFF. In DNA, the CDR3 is TGCGCCAGCGGCCCACTGGTCCGGAGCACCGGGGAGCTGTTTTTT.

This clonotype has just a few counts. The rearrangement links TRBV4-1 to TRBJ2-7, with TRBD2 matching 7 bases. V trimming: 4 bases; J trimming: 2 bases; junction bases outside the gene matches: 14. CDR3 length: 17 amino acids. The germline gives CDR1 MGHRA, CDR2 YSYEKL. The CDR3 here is CASSPLFRSGGTYEQYF. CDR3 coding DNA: TGCGCCAGCAGCCCCCTTTTTCGATCCGGGGGGACCTACGAGCAGTACTTC.

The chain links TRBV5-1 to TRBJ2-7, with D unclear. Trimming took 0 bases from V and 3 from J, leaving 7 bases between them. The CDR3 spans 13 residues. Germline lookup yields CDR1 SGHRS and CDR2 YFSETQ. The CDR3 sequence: CASSLDPNYEQYF. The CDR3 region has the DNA TGCGCCAGCAGCTTGGACCCTAACTACGAGCAGTACTTC.

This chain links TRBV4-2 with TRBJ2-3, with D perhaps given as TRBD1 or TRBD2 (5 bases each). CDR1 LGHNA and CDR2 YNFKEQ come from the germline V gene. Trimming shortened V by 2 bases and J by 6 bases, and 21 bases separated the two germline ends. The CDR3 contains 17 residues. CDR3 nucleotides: TGTGCCAGCAGCCAACCATCCGGGGCCTTAGGGTCCGATACGCAGTATTTT. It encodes CASSQPSGALGSDTQYF.

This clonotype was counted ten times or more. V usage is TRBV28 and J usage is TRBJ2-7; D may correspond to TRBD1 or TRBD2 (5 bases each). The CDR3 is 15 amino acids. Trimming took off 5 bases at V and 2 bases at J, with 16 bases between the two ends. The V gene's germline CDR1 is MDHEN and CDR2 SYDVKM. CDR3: CASSPTEGRTYEQYF. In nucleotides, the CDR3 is TGTGCCAGCAGTCCTACCGAGGGGCGCACCTACGAGCAGTACTTC.

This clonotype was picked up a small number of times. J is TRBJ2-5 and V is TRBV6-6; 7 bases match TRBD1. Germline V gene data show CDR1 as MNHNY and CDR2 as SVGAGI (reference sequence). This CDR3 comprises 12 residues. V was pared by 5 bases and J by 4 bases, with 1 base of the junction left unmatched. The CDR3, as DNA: TGTGCCAGCAGTCGGGACAGAGAGACCCAGTACTTC. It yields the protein CASSRDRETQYF.

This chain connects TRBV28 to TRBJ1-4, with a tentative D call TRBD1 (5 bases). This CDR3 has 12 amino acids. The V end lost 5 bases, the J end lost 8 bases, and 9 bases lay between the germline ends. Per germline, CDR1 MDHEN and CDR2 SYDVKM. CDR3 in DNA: TGTGCCAGCAGTGGGACTGCAGAAAAACTGTTTTTT. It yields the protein CASSGTAEKLFF.

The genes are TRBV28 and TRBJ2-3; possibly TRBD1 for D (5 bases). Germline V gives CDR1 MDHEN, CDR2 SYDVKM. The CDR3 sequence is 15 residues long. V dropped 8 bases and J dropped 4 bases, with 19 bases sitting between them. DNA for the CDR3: TGTGCCAGCTCGACAGCACCCGACCCCCCAGATACGCAGTATTTT. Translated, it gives CASSTAPDPPDTQYF.

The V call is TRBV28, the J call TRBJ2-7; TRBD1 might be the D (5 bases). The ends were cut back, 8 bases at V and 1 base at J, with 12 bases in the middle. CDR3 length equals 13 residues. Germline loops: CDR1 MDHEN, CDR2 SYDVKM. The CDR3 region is CASLGAPSYEQYF. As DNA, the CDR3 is TGTGCCAGCTTAGGGGCTCCATCCTACGAGCAGTACTTC.

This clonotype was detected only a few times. The CDR3: CSARGVLAGNNEQFF. DNA for the CDR3: TGCAGTGCTAGAGGGGTACTAGCGGGGAACAATGAGCAGTTCTTC. This chain connects TRBV20-1 to TRBJ2-1; TRBD2 matches at 10 bases. The germline CDR1 and CDR2 sequences are DFQATT and SNEGSKA (reference sequence). This CDR3 is built from 15 residues. V was clipped by 1 base and J by 5 bases; unmatched bases: 5.

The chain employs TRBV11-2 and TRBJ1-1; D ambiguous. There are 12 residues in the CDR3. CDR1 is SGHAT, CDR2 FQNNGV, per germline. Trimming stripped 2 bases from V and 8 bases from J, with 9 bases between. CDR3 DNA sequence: TGTGCCAGCAGCTTATGGCGGGAAGAAGCTTTCTTT. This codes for CASSLWREEAFF.

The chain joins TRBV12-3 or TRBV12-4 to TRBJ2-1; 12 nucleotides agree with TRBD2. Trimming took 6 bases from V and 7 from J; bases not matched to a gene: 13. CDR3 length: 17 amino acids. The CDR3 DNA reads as TGTGCCAGCAGCTATGGGACTAGCGGGTCGAGAGGTAATGAGCAGTTCTTC. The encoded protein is CASSYGTSGSRGNEQFF.

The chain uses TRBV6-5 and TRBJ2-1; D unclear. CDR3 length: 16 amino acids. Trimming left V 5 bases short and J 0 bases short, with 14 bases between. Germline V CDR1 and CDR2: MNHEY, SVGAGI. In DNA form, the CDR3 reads TGTGCCAGCAGTCCCCACGGCGTCAGCTCCTACAATGAGCAGTTCTTC. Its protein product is CASSPHGVSSYNEQFF.

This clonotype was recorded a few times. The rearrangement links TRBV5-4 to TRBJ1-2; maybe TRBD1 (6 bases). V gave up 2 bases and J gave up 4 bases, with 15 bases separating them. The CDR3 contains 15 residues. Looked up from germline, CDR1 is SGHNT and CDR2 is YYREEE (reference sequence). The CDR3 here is CASSLPFRGGYGYTF. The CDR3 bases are TGTGCCAGCAGCTTACCCTTCAGGGGTGGCTATGGCTACACCTTC.

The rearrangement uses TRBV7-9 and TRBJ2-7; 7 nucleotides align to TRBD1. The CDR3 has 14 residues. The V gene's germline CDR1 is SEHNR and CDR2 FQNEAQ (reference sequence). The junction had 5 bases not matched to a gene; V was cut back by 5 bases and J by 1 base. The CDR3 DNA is TGTGCCAGCAGCCCGCAGGGACAGTCCTACGAGCAGTACTTC. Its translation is CASSPQGQSYEQYF. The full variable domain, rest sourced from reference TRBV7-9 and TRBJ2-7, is DTGVSQNPRHKITKRGQNVTFRCDPISEHNRLYWYRQTLGQGPEFLTYFQNEAQLEKSRLLSDRFSAERPKGSFSTLEIQRTEQGDSAMYLCASSPQGQSYEQYFGPGTRLTVT.

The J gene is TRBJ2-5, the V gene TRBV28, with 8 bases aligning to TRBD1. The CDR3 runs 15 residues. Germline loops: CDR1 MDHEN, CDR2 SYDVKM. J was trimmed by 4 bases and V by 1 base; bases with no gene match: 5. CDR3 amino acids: CASSLSRTGRETQYF. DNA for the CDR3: TGTGCCAGCAGTTTATCCCGGACAGGGAGAGAGACCCAGTACTTC.